These 28 T cell receptor beta chains share one sample of origin, sequenced in a study of T cells in women clearing cervical HPV infection. Produced via immunoSEQ multiplex PCR; TCRdb's table is partial and in-frame only. The repertoire shows around 39,000 clones; the top ten hold 1.5% to 2%. Sequenced input: blood buffy coat. These receptor sequences come from a woman aged 18 to 75 with a cervical HPV16 infection that either progressed to CIN3+ or cleared (not recorded which).

CDR3 bases read: TGTGCCAGCAGCTTAGGGACGGGACAGGACACAGATACG. Translation: CASSLGTGQDTDT. The entire CDR3 protein is CASSLGTGQDTDTQYF. The gene calls are TRBV7-6 and TRBJ2-3; 8 bases align to TRBD1. With the read ending 3 residues before the CDR3 end, the germline J gene is used to fill in that end. Trimming at V came to 1 base and at J to 2 bases, leaving 5 bases not matched to a gene. The CDR3 consists of 16 residues. Germline CDR1 SGHVS, CDR2 FNYEAQ.

As for this clone: Sequencing ends 3 residues short of the CDR3 end; the germline J gene provides the rest. The rearrangement uses TRBV20-1 and TRBJ1-6, with D unclear. V lost 5 bases and J 8 bases, leaving 16 bases between the germline ends. Germline V gene sequence: CDR1 DFQATT, CDR2 SNEGSKA (reference sequence). This CDR3 comprises 14 residues. The CDR3 spells CSAQDSSWDSPLHF. Partial CDR3 DNA: TGCAGTGCTCAGGACTCCTCTTGGGATTCACCC.

A note on this clone: The CDR3 goes on 3 residues after the read ends, and that part is filled in from the germline J gene. The chain joins TRBV11-2 to TRBJ2-2; TRBD2 aligns across 10 bases. Unmatched junction bases numbered 5, after V lost 5 bases and J lost 5 bases. CDR3 size: 15 residues. Germline CDR1 reads SGHAT; CDR2 reads FQNNGV. The CDR3 bases that were read are TGTGCCAGCAGCCCCAAGACTAGCGGGACCGGGGAG. Translation gives CASSPKTSGTGE. The CDR3 as a whole reads CASSPKTSGTGELFF.

The CDR3 bases that were read are TGCAGTGCTAGAGACGGCCAGGGGGCTTACGAG. This encodes CSARDGQGAYE. The entire CDR3 is CSARDGQGAYEQYF. The chain employs TRBV20-1 and TRBJ2-7; 8 bases line up with TRBD1. The CDR3 goes on 3 residues after the read ends, and that part is filled in from the germline J gene. V lost 0 bases and J lost 4; bases outside the gene matches: 5. The CDR3 contains 14 residues. Germline V gene lookup returns CDR1 DFQATT and CDR2 SNEGSKA (reference sequence).

As regards this clone: The junction and the germline gene differ at one end; a read error may be behind it. The CDR3 loop is CASSQYVGGQNGYTF. The sequenced CDR3 bases are TGTGCCAGTAGCCAGTATGTGGGGGGGCAAAATGGG. V usage is TRBV19 and J usage is TRBJ1-2; possibly TRBD1 for D (6 bases). The read ends 3 residues shy of where the CDR3 ends; the end is completed using the germline J gene. This CDR3 comprises 15 residues. The germline gives CDR1 LNHDA, CDR2 SQIVND (reference sequence).

In terms of frequency, this clone is medium-sized. The read ends 3 residues early relative to the CDR3; the germline J gene fills the gap. The rearrangement links TRBV10-3 to TRBJ2-3; 9 bases fit TRBD2. The CDR3 extends over 16 amino acids. From germline, CDR1 is ENHRY and CDR2 SYGVKD. V gave up 5 bases and J gave up 3 bases; unmatched junction bases: 9. The CDR3 DNA, read in part, is TGTGCCATCAGTCCTAGCGGGGAGGAGTTAACAGATACG. It is translated as CAISPSGEELTDT. Given in full, the CDR3 is CAISPSGEELTDTQYF.

Notes on this clone: Read data end 3 residues before the CDR3 end; the end is taken from the germline J gene. The chain couples TRBV5-1 to TRBJ2-1, with 9 positions matching TRBD2. Germline loops: CDR1 SGHRS, CDR2 YFSETQ. Trimming took 0 bases from V and 7 from J; bases not matched to a gene: 5. The CDR3 extends over 15 amino acids. CDR3 amino acids: CASSLEAGGINEQFF. The CDR3 bases that were read are TGCGCCAGCAGCTTGGAGGCGGGGGGGATTAATGAG.

About this clone itself: The missing CDR3 end, 3 residues past where the read stops, is filled in from the germline J gene. The chain employs TRBV20-1 and TRBJ2-3; 12 positions agree with TRBD1. This CDR3 region has 14 residues. From germline, CDR1 is DFQATT and CDR2 SNEGSKA (reference sequence). J was trimmed by 6 bases and V by 5 bases; bases with no gene match: 6. The sequenced part of the CDR3 DNA is TGCAGTGCTGCCGGGACAGGGGGCAGTGATACG. Its translation: CSAAGTGGSDT. The full-length CDR3 reads as CSAAGTGGSDTQYF.

A word on this clone: The read falls 3 residues short of the CDR3 end, and the missing part is taken from the germline J gene. The chain uses TRBV7-6 and TRBJ2-6; D possibly corresponds to TRBD1 (5 bases). The CDR3 is made up of 14 amino acids. The germline V and J ends were trimmed by 3 bases and 6 bases, with 9 bases remaining between them. Germline V gene sequence: CDR1 SGHVS, CDR2 FNYEAQ. The CDR3 bases that were read are TGTGCCAGCAGCTTGGGGCCCGAGGCCAACGTC. Translation gives CASSLGPEANV. The entire CDR3 protein is CASSLGPEANVLTF. The variable domain in full, completed from reference TRBV7-6 and TRBJ2-6, reads GAGVSQSPRYKVTKRGQDVALRCDPISGHVSLYWYRQALGQGPEFLTYFNYEAQQDKSGLPNDRFSAERPEGSISTLTIQRTEQRDSAMYRCASSLGPEANVLTFGAGSRLTVL.

Remarks on this clone: The CDR3 end is not reached by the read, which stops 3 residues before it; the germline J gene fills it in. The V gene is TRBV7-2, the J gene TRBJ2-2, with a weak D call TRBD2 (7 bases). This CDR3 is built from 14 residues. Per germline, CDR1 SGHTA and CDR2 FQGNSA. The CDR3 bases that were read are TGTGCCAGCACCCTGGGGGGGGCGGGTGAAAAG. Its translation: CASTLGGAGEK. In full, the CDR3 reads CASTLGGAGEKLFF.

For this clone: The sequence runs out 3 residues before the end of the CDR3; the remainder is reconstructed from the germline J gene. The chain has TRBV19 and TRBJ2-3, with D possibly matching TRBD1 (6 bases). V was clipped by 10 bases and J by 3 bases, with 11 bases between them. Germline CDR1 LNHDA, CDR2 SQIVND (reference sequence). This CDR3 spans 12 amino acids. The sequenced CDR3 bases are TGTGCCACTGGGGGCCGAACAGATACG. Translating gives CATGGRTDT. The CDR3 reads in full as CATGGRTDTQYF.

Details on this clone: The read ends 3 residues before the CDR3 terminus; that terminus is restored from the germline J gene. The chain uses TRBV19 and TRBJ1-2; no reliable D call. In germline, CDR1 is LNHDA, CDR2 SQIVND (reference sequence). This CDR3 is 14 amino acids long. The part of the CDR3 DNA that was read is TGTGCCAGTAGTATATCTGATGCCTCCTACGAC. It is translated as CASSISDASYD. The CDR3 in its entirety is CASSISDASYDYTF.

Details on this clone: The read terminates 3 residues ahead of where the CDR3 ends, so the germline J gene completes it. J is TRBJ1-6 and V is TRBV5-6; D is unresolved. The CDR3 totals 14 residues. V lost 5 bases and J 0 bases, leaving 6 bases between the germline ends. Germline V CDR1 and CDR2: SGHDT, YYEEEE. The sequenced CDR3 bases are TGTGCCAGCAGTGTTAGCTCCTATAATTCACCC. This encodes CASSVSSYNSP. The CDR3 reads in full as CASSVSSYNSPLHF.

Comment on this clone: The read halts 3 residues ahead of the CDR3 end, with the missing end drawn from the germline J gene. The chain combines TRBV18 with TRBJ1-2, with TRBD1 identical over 7 bases. The CDR3 has 16 residues. CDR1 and CDR2 (germline): KGHSH, LQKENI. The covered CDR3 bases are TGTGCCAGCTCACTAAATCCCGGGACAGCTGCCTACGAC. Amino acid sequence: CASSLNPGTAAYD. The whole CDR3 sequence reads CASSLNPGTAAYDYTF. Full variable domain (rest looked up from reference TRBV18 and TRBJ1-2): NAGVMQNPRHLVRRRGQEARLRCSPMKGHSHVYWYRQLPEEGLKFMVYLQKENIIDESGMPKERFSAEFPKEGPSILRIQQVVRGDSAAYFCASSLNPGTAAYDYTFGSGTRLTVV.

As regards this clone: The read ends 3 residues before the CDR3 terminus; that terminus is restored from the germline J gene. This chain uses TRBV29-1 with TRBJ2-5, with TRBD1 matching 10 bases. J lost 4 bases, V lost 6 bases, and 8 bases had no gene match. Germline CDR1 and CDR2: SQVTM and ANQGSEA. The CDR3 sequence is 14 residues long. The CDR3 bases that were read are TGCAGCGTCCTGGACAGGGGGATAGTAGAGACC. This sequence encodes CSVLDRGIVET. The full CDR3 reads CSVLDRGIVETQYF.

To note about this clone: The CDR3 is cut off 3 residues early in the read; its end comes from the germline J gene. The V call is TRBV5-1, the J call TRBJ1-1; tentative D call: TRBD1 (6 bases). The ends were cut back, 4 bases at V and 0 bases at J, with 13 bases in the middle. This CDR3 comprises 15 residues. Germline V lookup: CDR1 SGHRS, CDR2 YFSETQ. The DNA read from the CDR3 is TGCGCCAGCAGCGTGTCTGGACAGCTGAACACTGAA. It yields the protein CASSVSGQLNTE. The whole CDR3 sequence is CASSVSGQLNTEAFF. Together with reference TRBV5-1 and TRBJ1-1, the CDR3 gives the full variable domain: KAGVTQTPRYLIKTRGQQVTLSCSPISGHRSVSWYQQTPGQGLQFLFEYFSETQRNKGNFPGRFSGRQFSNSRSEMNVSTLELGDSALYLCASSVSGQLNTEAFFGQGTRLTVV.

As concerns this clone: The read finishes 3 residues shy of the CDR3 end, and the germline J gene is used to complete it. The chain joins TRBV7-9 to TRBJ1-2; TRBD1 is a possible D gene (6 bases). The CDR3 runs 15 residues. Trimming stripped 6 bases from V and 2 bases from J, with 16 bases between. Germline CDR1 SEHNR, CDR2 FQNEAQ (reference sequence). The sequenced part of the CDR3 DNA is TGTGCCAGCAGAAGGGACACCACAGGGAACTATGGC. It translates to CASRRDTTGNYG. The CDR3, in full, reads CASRRDTTGNYGYTF.

CDR3 loop: CSARDLPGTANTEAFF. CDR3 bases read: TGCAGTGCTAGAGACCTCCCCGGGACAGCGAACACTGAA. The chain combines TRBV20-1 with TRBJ1-1; 7 positions match TRBD1. Read data end 3 residues before the CDR3 end; the end is taken from the germline J gene. Germline CDR1 and CDR2: DFQATT and SNEGSKA (reference sequence). Germline trimming cut 0 bases from V and 1 base from J; bases unmatched to any gene: 8. This CDR3 spans 16 amino acids.

As concerns this clone: With the read ending 3 residues before the CDR3 end, the germline J gene is used to fill in that end. This sequence joins TRBV19 and TRBJ2-4, with D perhaps matching TRBD2 (6 bases). The CDR3 totals 15 residues. The germline gives CDR1 LNHDA, CDR2 SQIVND (reference sequence). The CDR3 bases that were read are TGTGCCAGTAGTACCCAGGGACTTTATATGCATGGT. It translates to CASSTQGLYMHG. In full, the CDR3 is CASSTQGLYMHGQYF.

With regard to this clone: The CDR3 extends 3 residues past the end of the read, so its final part is completed from the germline J gene. This chain connects TRBV10-1 to TRBJ1-5; D possibly corresponds to TRBD1 (6 bases). Per the germline V gene, CDR1 is WNHNN and CDR2 is SYGVQD (reference sequence). The CDR3 has 14 amino acids. The V gene lost 4 bases and the J gene lost 4 bases, with 11 bases spanning the gap. CDR3 DNA, as far as it was read: TGCGCCAGCAGTGGTCAGGGGACAAATCAGCCC. The encoded protein is CASSGQGTNQP. The complete CDR3 protein is CASSGQGTNQPQHF.

On this clone itself: The read comes to an end 3 residues before the CDR3 does, leaving the germline J gene to fill in the end. The V call is TRBV7-2, the J call TRBJ2-4; the D call may be TRBD1 or TRBD2 (6 bases each). The length of the CDR3 is 14 residues. V lost 8 bases and J lost 7, with 18 bases in between. Germline loops: CDR1 SGHTA, CDR2 FQGNSA. The CDR3 bases that were read are TGTGCCAGCGGAGGGGGATACCAAAGGAACATT. This codes for CASGGGYQRNI. The whole CDR3 is CASGGGYQRNIQYF.

Of note for this clone: The read terminates 3 residues ahead of where the CDR3 ends, so the germline J gene completes it. This rearrangement joins TRBV28 to TRBJ2-1, with TRBD2 identical over 7 bases. Germline CDR1 reads MDHEN; CDR2 reads SYDVKM. The CDR3 is made up of 15 amino acids. J gave up 0 bases and V 5 bases, and 4 bases lay outside the gene matches. CDR3 protein: CASSDASGSYNEQFF. The CDR3 DNA, read in part, is TGTGCCAGCAGTGATGCTAGCGGCTCCTACAATGAG. Drawing the rest from reference TRBV28 and TRBJ2-1, the complete variable domain is DVKVTQSSRYLVKRTGEKVFLECVQDMDHENMFWYRQDPGLGLRLIYFSYDVKMKEKGDIPEGYSVSREKKERFSLILESASTNQTSMYLCASSDASGSYNEQFFGPGTRLTVL.

Worth noting for this clone: The CDR3 is cut off 3 residues early in the read; its end comes from the germline J gene. V is TRBV12-3 or TRBV12-4 and J is TRBJ2-1; 7 bases fit TRBD2. The length of the CDR3 is 16 residues. J gave up 2 bases and V 5 bases, and 9 bases lay outside the gene matches. The part of the CDR3 DNA that was read is TGTGCCAGCAGTCCCCGGGGTAGCGGGCCCTACAATGAG. It translates to CASSPRGSGPYNE. The entire CDR3 protein is CASSPRGSGPYNEQFF.

A note on this clone: The missing CDR3 end, 3 residues past where the read stops, is filled in from the germline J gene. The rearrangement uses TRBV15 and TRBJ2-7; D possibly matches TRBD1 or TRBD2 (5 bases each). V lost 2 bases, J lost 5 bases, and 16 bases lay in between. The CDR3 totals 15 residues. CDR1 and CDR2 (germline): LNHNV, YYDKDF (reference sequence). CDR3 residues: CATSRRGEGRDEQYF. The CDR3 bases that were read are TGTGCCACCAGCAGAAGGGGAGAAGGGCGAGACGAG.

As concerns this clone: The observed sequence ends 3 residues before the CDR3 terminus, with the missing tail filled in from the germline J gene. V is TRBV28 and J is TRBJ2-7; 8 bases align to TRBD1. V lost 8 bases and J lost 4; bases outside the gene matches: 16. This CDR3 comprises 16 residues. Germline V CDR1 and CDR2: MDHEN, SYDVKM. The CDR3 sequence is CASSIASGTGGYEQYF. The sequenced CDR3 bases are TGTGCCAGCTCAATCGCTTCCGGGACAGGTGGATACGAG.

Note on this clone: The DNA ends 3 residues before the CDR3 does, and the rest of the CDR3 is filled in from the germline J gene. The chain couples TRBV7-2 to TRBJ1-2; D possibly corresponds to TRBD1 (5 bases). Between the trimmed V and J ends, which lost 0 bases and 7 bases, there was a span of 9 bases. The CDR3 contains 13 residues. Germline CDR1 reads SGHTA; CDR2 reads FQGNSA. Incomplete CDR3 DNA: TGTGCCAGCAGCTTAGCGGGGGACTCTGGC. Amino acids: CASSLAGDSG. The entire CDR3 protein reads CASSLAGDSGYTF.

In regard to this clone: The read terminates 3 residues before the CDR3 end, so the remaining end is supplied by the germline J gene. The chain carries TRBV13 and TRBJ2-3, with 9 bases fitting TRBD2. The CDR3 runs 16 residues. Germline values: CDR1 PRHDT, CDR2 FYEKMQ (reference sequence). The CDR3 sequence is CASSLDGGGASETQYF. Incomplete CDR3 DNA: TGTGCCAGCAGCTTAGACGGCGGGGGGGCGAGTGAGACG.

Turning to this clone: The read terminates 3 residues ahead of where the CDR3 ends, so the germline J gene completes it. The genes are TRBV10-3 and TRBJ1-3, with a weak D call TRBD1 (5 bases). Germline V lookup: CDR1 ENHRY, CDR2 SYGVKD. Deletions cut 4 bases from V and 4 bases from J, with 5 bases between. This CDR3 comprises 12 residues. The CDR3 protein is CAISGQGNTIYF. Partial CDR3 DNA: TGTGCCATCAGTGGACAGGGAAACACC.